These T cell receptor beta chains were read from a single sample in a study of blood T cell repertoires in COVID-19. The protocol was immunoSEQ multiplex PCR, while the TCRdb copy is restricted to in-frame clones and leaves out a portion. The table shows roughly 190,000 clones, with 84% occurring only once. The specimen was PBMCs or T cells enriched from blood (not recorded which). All receptors derive from a young woman who had been exposed to COVID-19. Each CDR3 is given with its conserved first and last residue. D genes are given only for firm matches. Where a row states a size, it is once, few, many or the class of an expanded clone; other rows omit it.

J: TRBJ1-4
size: few
V: TRBV7-9
D: -
DNA: TGTGCCAGCAGCTTAGACAACAGGAATGAAAAACTGTTTTTT
CDR3: CASSLDNRNEKLFF

J: TRBJ1-3
size: -
V: TRBV19
D: TRBD1
DNA: TGTGCCATCACCGGGGACAGGGCTTTGGTCTCTGGAAACACCATATATTTT
CDR3: CAITGDRALVSGNTIYF

J: TRBJ2-1
size: -
V: TRBV5-4
D: -
DNA: TGTGCCAGCAGCTGGAAAACAGGGAAAGAGCAGTTCTTC
CDR3: CASSWKTGKEQFF

J: TRBJ2-2
size: -
V: TRBV7-3
D: TRBD1
DNA: TGTGCCAGCAGCGTTTACAGGGGCACCGGGGAGCTGTTTTTT
CDR3: CASSVYRGTGELFF

J: TRBJ2-1
size: -
V: TRBV4-3
D: -
DNA: TGCGCCAGCAGCCAAGGGTCTGGGGGGACCTCGGTCAATGAGCAGTTCTTC
CDR3: CASSQGSGGTSVNEQFF

J: TRBJ1-5
size: -
V: TRBV21-1
D: -
DNA: TGTGCCAGCAGCCGGAGACGGTATAGCAATCAGCCCCAGCATTTT
CDR3: CASSRRRYSNQPQHF

J: TRBJ1-2
size: -
V: TRBV12-3/TRBV12-4
D: -
DNA: TGTGCCCTGGCGGGGTCCCAGGCTCAAGGCTACACCTTC
CDR3: CALAGSQAQGYTF

J: TRBJ1-4
size: -
V: TRBV30
D: -
DNA: TGTGCCTGGAGTGTACAGTCAGGGATTAATGAAAAACTGTTTTTT
CDR3: CAWSVQSGINEKLFF

J: TRBJ1-1
size: -
V: TRBV10-1
D: -
DNA: TGCGCCAGCCCACAGGGAAGGAACACTGAAGCTTTCTTT
CDR3: CASPQGRNTEAFF

J: TRBJ1-4
size: -
V: TRBV5-6
D: -
DNA: TGTGCCAGCAGCCCGACGGGAGCAACTAATGAAAAACTGTTTTTT
CDR3: CASSPTGATNEKLFF

J: TRBJ2-5
size: -
V: TRBV7-9
D: TRBD2
DNA: TGTGCCAGCAGCTTAGGTTTTCTCCCGGGGACTAGCGGGGAAGAGACCCAGTACTTC
CDR3: CASSLGFLPGTSGEETQYF

J: TRBJ2-2
size: -
V: TRBV5-4
D: TRBD2
DNA: TGTGCCAGCAGTCTTGCCCGAAGCGGGATTACGAACACCGGGGAGCTGTTTTTT
CDR3: CASSLARSGITNTGELFF

J: TRBJ1-5
size: -
V: TRBV5-1
D: TRBD1
DNA: TGCGCCAGCAGCAAGGACAGGCCCGGAAATCAGCCCCAGCATTTT
CDR3: CASSKDRPGNQPQHF

J: TRBJ1-2
size: once
V: TRBV9
D: TRBD1
DNA: TGTGCCAGCAGCGTAGTGCCAGGGGGCGCCTATGGCTACACCTTC
CDR3: CASSVVPGGAYGYTF

J: TRBJ1-5
size: -
V: TRBV6-5
D: TRBD1
DNA: TGTGCCAGCAGGCGGGACAGAAATCAGCCCCAGCATTTT
CDR3: CASRRDRNQPQHF

J: TRBJ1-1
size: -
V: TRBV5-1
D: -
DNA: TGCGCCAGCAGCGGGGACAATGAAGCTTTCTTT
CDR3: CASSGDNEAFF

J: TRBJ1-6
size: -
V: TRBV15
D: TRBD1
DNA: TGTGCCACCAGCAGAGATCGAACAGGGGTTAATTCACCCCTCCACTTT
CDR3: CATSRDRTGVNSPLHF

J: TRBJ2-3
size: -
V: TRBV27
D: TRBD2
DNA: TGTGCCAGCAGTTTAACGGGGGGGGCCCGAGTCACAGATACGCAGTATTTT
CDR3: CASSLTGGARVTDTQYF

J: TRBJ1-1
size: -
V: TRBV28
D: TRBD1
DNA: TGTGCCAGCACCGAGGACAGGGCTCAGCCTGAAGCTTTCTTT
CDR3: CASTEDRAQPEAFF

J: TRBJ1-3
size: -
V: TRBV5-1
D: -
DNA: TGCGCCAGCAGCTTGGGCTCAGGGCAGAACACCATATATTTT
CDR3: CASSLGSGQNTIYF

J: TRBJ1-1
size: -
V: TRBV2
D: TRBD1
DNA: TGTGCCAGCAGTGGACAGGGGCCTGAAGCTTTCTTT
CDR3: CASSGQGPEAFF

J: TRBJ2-3
size: -
V: TRBV7-3
D: -
DNA: TGTGCCAGCAGCTTAATGGGCGGGGTGACAGATACGCAGTATTTT
CDR3: CASSLMGGVTDTQYF

J: TRBJ1-2
size: -
V: TRBV9
D: -
DNA: TGTGCCAGCAGCGTAGGGGTCAGGGTGGATCTCAGGGAGGTGAGAGATGGCTACACCTTC
CDR3: CASSVGVRVDLREVRDGYTF

J: TRBJ1-2
size: -
V: TRBV24-1
D: -
DNA: TGTGCCACCAGTGATTTGCCAGGGGCCTATGGCTACACCTTC
CDR3: CATSDLPGAYGYTF

J: TRBJ2-3
size: -
V: TRBV4-1
D: TRBD2
DNA: TGCGCCAGCAGCCAAGATGGTAGCGGGGACTTCACAGATACGCAGTATTTT
CDR3: CASSQDGSGDFTDTQYF

J: TRBJ1-5
size: once
V: TRBV2
D: TRBD1
DNA: TGTGCCAGCAAATCGGGACAGGGGGCAGGAAATCAGCCCCAGCATTTT
CDR3: CASKSGQGAGNQPQHF

J: TRBJ1-5
size: -
V: TRBV19
D: TRBD1
DNA: TGTGCCAGTGCAGGGGGCGCAGGCAATCAGCCCCAGCATTTT
CDR3: CASAGGAGNQPQHF

J: TRBJ1-4
size: -
V: TRBV25-1
D: -
DNA: TGTGCCAGCAGTGACCGAGAGACTAATGAAAAACTGTTTTTT
CDR3: CASSDRETNEKLFF

J: TRBJ1-2
size: -
V: TRBV6-5
D: TRBD1
DNA: TGTGCCAGCCACAGGGGAGGAGATGGCTACACCTTC
CDR3: CASHRGGDGYTF

J: TRBJ1-5
size: -
V: TRBV6-5
D: -
DNA: TGTGCCAGCAGAAGAGGGGGTAGCAATCAGCCCCAGCATTTT
CDR3: CASRRGGSNQPQHF

J: TRBJ1-1
size: -
V: TRBV15
D: -
DNA: TGTGCCACCAGCAAATTAGCTGAAGCTTTCTTT
CDR3: CATSKLAEAFF

J: TRBJ1-1
size: -
V: TRBV11-1
D: TRBD1
DNA: TGTGCCAGCACCCCTAGACCGGGACAGGTGAACACTGAAGCTTTCTTT
CDR3: CASTPRPGQVNTEAFF

J: TRBJ2-2
size: -
V: TRBV5-3
D: TRBD1
DNA: TGTGCCAGCTTAAATGGACAGGGGGGGAACACCGGGGAGCTGTTTTTT
CDR3: CASLNGQGGNTGELFF

J: TRBJ1-5
size: -
V: TRBV19
D: TRBD1
DNA: TGTGCCAGTAGTATTGCGGCAGGGGGTGTTCAGCCCCAGCATTTT
CDR3: CASSIAAGGVQPQHF

J: TRBJ1-2
size: -
V: TRBV6-5
D: -
DNA: TGTGCCAGCAGTTACGTACAGGGCTATGGCTACACCTTC
CDR3: CASSYVQGYGYTF

J: TRBJ1-1
size: few
V: TRBV18
D: -
DNA: TGTGCCAGCTCACCACCCTTAGTCTACGACACTGAAGCTTTCTTT
CDR3: CASSPPLVYDTEAFF

J: TRBJ2-6
size: -
V: TRBV10-3
D: TRBD1
DNA: TGTGCCATCAGAGGGGACAGCCTTTACTCTGGGGCCAACGTCCTGACTTTC
CDR3: CAIRGDSLYSGANVLTF

J: TRBJ1-3
size: -
V: TRBV11-2
D: TRBD1
DNA: TGTGCCAGCAGCTTATCAGGGGGGAAAAACACCATATATTTT
CDR3: CASSLSGGKNTIYF

J: TRBJ1-3
size: -
V: TRBV30
D: -
DNA: TGTGCCTGGAGTCCAGGGGCCGGAAACACCATATATTTT
CDR3: CAWSPGAGNTIYF

J: TRBJ1-1
size: few
V: TRBV12-3/TRBV12-4
D: TRBD1
DNA: TGTGCCAGCAGCCGGACAGGGGTCACTGAAGCTTTCTTT
CDR3: CASSRTGVTEAFF

J: TRBJ1-2
size: -
V: TRBV5-4
D: TRBD1
DNA: TGTGCCAGCAGCTACGACAGGGGGAATGGCTACACCTTC
CDR3: CASSYDRGNGYTF